The 32 T cell receptor beta chains below were found in one sample sequenced in a study of shared clonotypes between healthy human individuals. Produced via immunoSEQ multiplex PCR; TCRdb's table is partial and in-frame only. The data show approximately 2,000,000 clones, around 92% seen once. Source material: naive CD4+ T cells from PBMCs. Specified subset: CD45RA+ positively selected. These receptors all stem from a man between 18 and 29 years old in good health. Some clones in this sample may be carry-over from other donors' samples.

This sequence joins TRBV7-8 and TRBJ2-5; D remains ambiguous. Germline V gene sequence: CDR1 SGHVS, CDR2 FQNEAQ. CDR3 length: 13 amino acids. V shed 5 bases and J shed 4 bases, with 11 bases lying between them. The CDR3 DNA reads TGTGCCAGCAGCGCGAGCTGGGGAGAGACCCAGTACTTC. Translating gives CASSASWGETQYF.

The chain combines TRBV6-6 with TRBJ1-1; 8 bases align to TRBD1. Germline CDR1 and CDR2: MNHNY and SVGAGI (reference sequence). This CDR3 is 16 amino acids long. J lost 4 bases, V lost 4 bases, and 11 bases had no gene match. CDR3 nucleotides: TGTGCCAGCAGTTCACGGACAGGGATCTATGTCACTGAAGCTTTCTTT. It is translated as CASSSRTGIYVTEAFF.

On this clone: Other DNA sequences of this sample code for an identical CDR3. CDR3 residues: CASSPLGGSYNEQFF. The CDR3 nucleotides read TGTGCCAGCAGCCCCCTGGGAGGGTCCTACAATGAGCAGTTCTTC. This chain joins TRBV7-3 and TRBJ2-1; TRBD2 aligns across 7 bases. The CDR3 runs to 15 residues. The germline gives CDR1 SGHTA, CDR2 FQGTGA. The junction had 5 bases not matched to a gene; V was cut back by 5 bases and J by 1 base.

Worth noting for this clone: A read error is the likely source, as a far larger clone sits one nucleotide away. This sample also contains other DNA sequences that code for the same CDR3. The genes are TRBV7-3 and TRBJ2-5, with 12 bases identical to TRBD2. This CDR3 has 15 amino acids. Losses at the gene ends were 3 bases for V and 5 bases for J; bases not matched to a gene: 4. Germline CDR1 is SGHTA and CDR2 is FQGTGA. The CDR3 DNA follows: TGTGCCAGCAGCTTGGGACTAGCGGGTGCGGAGACCCAGTACTTC. Translating it yields CASSLGLAGAETQYF. Complete variable domain (other parts from reference TRBV7-3 and TRBJ2-5): GAGVSQTPSNKVTEKGKYVELRCDPISGHTALYWYRQSLGQGPEFLIYFQGTGAADDSGLPNDRFFAVRPEGSVSTLKIQRTERGDSAVYLCASSLGLAGAETQYFGPGTRLLVL.

A single count supports this clone. The chain links TRBV5-6 to TRBJ1-1; D gene unclear. Looked up from germline, CDR1 is SGHDT and CDR2 is YYEEEE. This CDR3 contains 14 residues. The V and J ends lost 0 bases and 5 bases respectively, with 11 bases between them. The chain's CDR3 is CASSLGALGTEAFF. The CDR3, as DNA: TGTGCCAGCAGCTTGGGGGCCCTTGGGACTGAAGCTTTCTTT.

The V and J genes are TRBV7-6 and TRBJ2-5; D not resolved. This CDR3 is built from 12 residues. Per germline, CDR1 SGHVS and CDR2 FNYEAQ. V was trimmed by 8 bases and J by 4 bases, leaving 11 bases between them. CDR3 nucleotide sequence: TGTGCCAGCCGAACAGATTCAGAGACCCAGTACTTC. It specifies CASRTDSETQYF.

This chain links TRBV10-2 with TRBJ2-7; 10 positions agree with TRBD1. The germline V gene encodes CDR1 WSHSY and CDR2 SAAADI. The ends lost 2 bases at V and 2 bases at J; junction bases unmatched: 0. This CDR3 spans 14 amino acids. In nucleotides, the CDR3 is TGCGCCAGCAGTGAGGGGACAGGGGCCTACGAGCAGTACTTC. Amino acid sequence: CASSEGTGAYEQYF.

The rearrangement joins TRBV28 to TRBJ1-1, with a possible D match to TRBD1 (6 bases). Germline V gives CDR1 MDHEN, CDR2 SYDVKM. This CDR3 has 14 amino acids. The V and J ends lost 5 bases and 1 base respectively, with 11 bases between them. This chain's CDR3 is CASSEGVWNTEAFF. The DNA of the CDR3 is TGTGCCAGCAGTGAGGGGGTATGGAACACTGAAGCTTTCTTT.

The chain employs TRBV20-1 and TRBJ2-1; perhaps TRBD1 as D (6 bases). V dropped 4 bases and J dropped 11 bases, with 12 bases sitting between them. The CDR3 is made up of 11 amino acids. CDR1 is DFQATT, CDR2 SNEGSKA, per germline (reference sequence). Here the CDR3 DNA reads TGCAGTGCTACCCGTCAGGGGAAGCAGTTCTTC. Translated: CSATRQGKQFF.

The chain uses TRBV5-1 and TRBJ2-5; tentatively, D is TRBD1 or TRBD2 (5 bases each). The V gene's germline CDR1 is SGHRS and CDR2 YFSETQ. V lost 2 bases and J 2 bases, leaving 13 bases between the germline ends. The CDR3 is 15 amino acids. For the CDR3, the DNA is TGCGCCAGCAGCTTCGGGGACCCGGAACAAGAGACCCAGTACTTC. Translating gives CASSFGDPEQETQYF. Together with reference TRBV5-1 and TRBJ2-5, the CDR3 gives the full variable domain: KAGVTQTPRYLIKTRGQQVTLSCSPISGHRSVSWYQQTPGQGLQFLFEYFSETQRNKGNFPGRFSGRQFSNSRSEMNVSTLELGDSALYLCASSFGDPEQETQYFGPGTRLLVL.

The CDR3 sequence: CASSKTGTGVVADTEAFF. The CDR3 DNA sequence: TGTGCCAGTAGTAAGACCGGGACAGGGGTCGTAGCGGACACTGAAGCTTTCTTT. The chain recombines TRBV19 with TRBJ1-1; 10 nucleotides line up with TRBD1. The CDR3 is made up of 18 amino acids. Looked up from germline, CDR1 is LNHDA and CDR2 is SQIVND (reference sequence). V lost 4 bases, J lost 3 bases, and 14 bases stayed unmatched.

The gene calls are TRBV6-4 and TRBJ1-1, with 7 positions matching TRBD1. The CDR3 consists of 15 residues. V dropped 5 bases and J dropped 3; count of bases not matched to a gene: 9. Germline V gene data show CDR1 as MRHNA and CDR2 as SNTAGT. CDR3 sequence (DNA): TGTGCCAGCAGTTCCCAGGGGGGGGCTGACACTGAAGCTTTCTTT. Its translation: CASSSQGGADTEAFF.

This rearrangement joins TRBV5-1 to TRBJ2-7, with D possibly being TRBD1 (6 bases). This CDR3 spans 15 amino acids. Trimming cost V 2 bases and J 3 bases, with 15 bases left between them. The germline V gene encodes CDR1 SGHRS and CDR2 YFSETQ. The CDR3 sequence is CASSLRTAIGYEQYF. The CDR3 DNA sequence: TGCGCCAGCAGCTTACGGACAGCGATCGGCTACGAGCAGTACTTC.

This clone was recorded once. The chain carries TRBV19 and TRBJ1-1; possibly TRBD1 for D (6 bases). CDR3 length: 14 amino acids. CDR1 is LNHDA and CDR2 is SQIVND in the germline V gene (reference sequence). Deletions cut 4 bases from V and 4 bases from J, with 13 bases between. The CDR3 DNA follows: TGTGCCAGTAGTACACAGGGCCGTCCCACTGAAGCTTTCTTT. Encoded protein: CASSTQGRPTEAFF. Based on the CDR3 plus reference TRBV19 and TRBJ1-1, the full variable domain is DGGITQSPKYLFRKEGQNVTLSCEQNLNHDAMYWYRQDPGQGLRLIYYSQIVNDFQKGDIAEGYSVSREKKESFPLTVTSAQKNPTAFYLCASSTQGRPTEAFFGQGTRLTVV.

The V and J genes are TRBV23-1 and TRBJ1-5, with 8 bases identical to TRBD1. TRBV23-1 is an ORF, with its function uncertain. After removal of 3 bases from V and 4 bases from J, the junction contained 8 bases not matched to a gene. The CDR3 length is 16 residues. Written as DNA, the CDR3 is TGCGCCAGCAGTCACCTACGGACAGGGACGAATCAGCCCCAGCATTTT. This sequence encodes CASSHLRTGTNQPQHF.

V is TRBV5-4 and J is TRBJ1-1; perhaps TRBD1 as D (6 bases). Between the trimmed V and J ends, which lost 3 bases and 0 bases, there was a span of 12 bases. Germline lookup yields CDR1 SGHNT and CDR2 YYREEE (reference sequence). The CDR3 length is 15 residues. CDR3 sequence: CASSSAGDLNTEAFF. CDR3 nucleotides: TGTGCCAGCAGCTCCGCAGGGGACCTGAACACTGAAGCTTTCTTT.

A remark on this clone: Other nucleotide sequences from this sample produce the same CDR3. The rearrangement joins TRBV29-1 to TRBJ2-5; tentatively, D is TRBD1 or TRBD2 (5 bases each). Trimming took off 6 bases at V and 4 bases at J, with 15 bases between the two ends. The length of the CDR3 is 13 residues. CDR1 and CDR2 from the germline V gene are SQVTM and ANQGSEA. The CDR3 is CSVESGARETQYF. The CDR3 coding sequence is TGCAGCGTCGAATCCGGGGCCCGAGAGACCCAGTACTTC.

This clone has a single count. The CDR3 here is CTARGGVNTDTQYF. The CDR3 DNA reads TGCACCGCACGGGGGGGGGTAAACACAGATACGCAGTATTTT. The chain couples TRBV29-1 to TRBJ2-3, with TRBD2 matching over 8 bases. Germline V CDR1 and CDR2: SQVTM, ANQGSEA. The CDR3 length is 14 residues.

The DNA for the CDR3 is TGTGCCAGCAGGGAGGGTGGGGGAGGGCCCTACGAGCAGTACTTC. Translation gives CASREGGGGPYEQYF. The chain couples TRBV6-6 to TRBJ2-7; 7 bases agree with TRBD2. The CDR3 totals 15 residues. The V and J ends lost 6 bases and 2 bases, in that order; junction bases with no gene match: 10. Looked up from germline, CDR1 is MNHNY and CDR2 is SVGAGI (reference sequence).

As to this clone: This CDR3 is also generated by other DNA sequences in the sample. The chain has TRBV7-9 and TRBJ2-7, with D possibly matching TRBD1 (5 bases). The length of the CDR3 is 14 residues. Trimming stripped 1 base from V and 1 base from J, with 8 bases between. The germline V gene encodes CDR1 SEHNR and CDR2 FQNEAQ (reference sequence). The CDR3 DNA reads as TGTGCCAGCAGCTTAGTACAGGATTCCTACGAGCAGTACTTC. It specifies CASSLVQDSYEQYF.

The chain is built from TRBV18 and TRBJ1-4, with D perhaps TRBD1 (5 bases). Germline V CDR1 and CDR2: KGHSH, LQKENI. This CDR3 is 15 amino acids long. Trimming took 4 bases from V and 0 from J, leaving 9 bases between them. This CDR3 is CASSRGSATNEKLFF. The CDR3 region has the DNA TGTGCCAGCTCACGGGGGAGTGCAACTAATGAAAAACTGTTTTTT.

This chain uses TRBV11-2 with TRBJ2-5; 12 positions agree with TRBD2. Per the germline V gene, CDR1 is SGHAT and CDR2 is FQNNGV. V lost 5 bases and J lost 3; bases outside the gene matches: 4. The CDR3 is 15 amino acids. The CDR3, as DNA: TGTGCCAGCAGCCCGAGACTAGCGGGAGAAGAGACCCAGTACTTC. Amino acids: CASSPRLAGEETQYF.

This chain connects TRBV28 to TRBJ2-3; 7 bases match TRBD2. Per germline, CDR1 MDHEN and CDR2 SYDVKM. There are 14 residues in the CDR3. With 6 bases clipped from V and 4 bases from J, the junction kept 7 bases outside the gene matches. CDR3 sequence (DNA): TGTGCCAGCAGCCCAGCGGGAAGGGCAGATACGCAGTATTTT. Encoded protein: CASSPAGRADTQYF. The full variable domain, in which reference TRBV28 and TRBJ2-3 provide the parts outside the CDR3, is DVKVTQSSRYLVKRTGEKVFLECVQDMDHENMFWYRQDPGLGLRLIYFSYDVKMKEKGDIPEGYSVSREKKERFSLILESASTNQTSMYLCASSPAGRADTQYFGPGTRLTVL.

This chain uses TRBV30 with TRBJ1-1; 9 bases line up with TRBD1. V shed 3 bases, J shed 11 bases, and the junction held 7 bases outside the gene matches. Germline CDR1 GTSNPN, CDR2 SVGIG (reference sequence). The CDR3 has 12 amino acids. This CDR3 is CAWRETGGRAFF. CDR3 nucleotides: TGTGCCTGGAGAGAAACAGGGGGCCGTGCTTTCTTT. Filled out from reference TRBV30 and TRBJ1-1, the complete variable domain reads SQTIHQWPATLVQPVGSPLSLECTVEGTSNPNLYWYRQAAGRGLQLLFYSVGIGQISSEVPQNLSASRPQDRQFILSSKKLLLSDSGFYLCAWRETGGRAFFGQGTRLTVV.

The genes are TRBV5-1 and TRBJ2-1; 10 bases are shared with TRBD2. The CDR3 totals 16 residues. Germline CDR1 SGHRS, CDR2 YFSETQ. V lost 0 bases, J lost 8 bases, and 8 bases stayed unmatched. The DNA of the CDR3 is TGCGCCAGCAGCTTGGGAGCTAGCGGGAGTAGCTATGAGCAGTTCTTC. Amino acid sequence: CASSLGASGSSYEQFF.

The rearrangement links TRBV9 to TRBJ2-1; D tentatively reads TRBD1 or TRBD2 (5 bases each). Deletions cut 4 bases from V and 3 bases from J, with 14 bases between. This CDR3 has 15 amino acids. The germline V gene encodes CDR1 SGDLS and CDR2 YYNGEE. The CDR3 is CASSPRGSYYNEQFF. The CDR3 nucleotides read TGTGCCAGCAGCCCCCGGGGCAGTTACTACAATGAGCAGTTCTTC.

The V and J genes are TRBV6-1 and TRBJ2-7, with D uncertain. This CDR3 is 15 amino acids long. In germline, CDR1 is MNHNS, CDR2 SASEGT. V dropped 6 bases and J dropped 6 bases, with 21 bases sitting between them. CDR3 DNA sequence: TGTGCCAGCAGACAAGATAGGACCCCTTATGGCGAGCAGTACTTC. Protein: CASRQDRTPYGEQYF.

The V call is TRBV5-6, the J call TRBJ1-2, with D perhaps matching TRBD1 (5 bases). The CDR3 is 14 residues long. The V end lost 1 base, the J end lost 8 bases, and 15 bases lay between the germline ends. Looked up from germline, CDR1 is SGHDT and CDR2 is YYEEEE. CDR3 amino acids: CASSLLSRDGGYTF. CDR3 sequence (DNA): TGTGCCAGCAGCTTGTTGAGCAGGGATGGCGGCTACACCTTC.

The chain employs TRBV18 and TRBJ1-5, with D possibly being TRBD1 (5 bases). Germline V gene sequence: CDR1 KGHSH, CDR2 LQKENI. The V end lost 6 bases, the J end lost 2 bases, and 14 bases lay between the germline ends. The CDR3 length is 15 residues. The CDR3 DNA follows: TGTGCCAGCTCCCAAGGGACCAACGGCAATCAGCCCCAGCATTTT. Translation gives CASSQGTNGNQPQHF.

V usage is TRBV28 and J usage is TRBJ2-7; 9 nucleotides match TRBD2. This CDR3 region has 16 residues. Germline trimming cut 2 bases from V and 7 bases from J; bases unmatched to any gene: 12. Germline-derived CDR1 and CDR2 are MDHEN and SYDVKM. The DNA of the CDR3 is TGTGCCAGCAGTTTAGGGGCTTCTGCGGGAGGGGAAGAGCAGTACTTC. Protein sequence: CASSLGASAGGEEQYF.

As for this clone: The same CDR3 is also encoded by other DNA sequences in this sample. V gene TRBV9 combines with J gene TRBJ2-7; 13 bases are a match to TRBD2. The CDR3 covers 15 residues. Per the germline V gene, CDR1 is SGDLS and CDR2 is YYNGEE. V lost 4 bases to trimming and J lost 3 bases; unmatched junction nucleotides: 4. The CDR3, as DNA: TGTGCCAGCAGCCCGCGGACTAGCGGGAGCTACGAGCAGTACTTC. It translates to CASSPRTSGSYEQYF.

This chain uses TRBV28 with TRBJ1-1; D remains unclear. From germline, CDR1 is MDHEN and CDR2 SYDVKM. This CDR3 is 11 amino acids long. V shed 1 base and J shed 7 bases, with 4 bases lying between them. This CDR3 reads CASSLYGEAFF. The CDR3 bases are TGTGCCAGCAGTTTATACGGTGAAGCTTTCTTT.